Listed here are 3 T cell receptor beta chains from one sample, sequenced in a study of beta chain features in type 1 diabetes. Expressed TCRB transcripts got sequenced, as all isolated RNA was reverse transcribed. Clones were sequenced by immunoSEQ multiplex PCR, and TCRdb holds only the in-frame ones, with some missing. The sample yields hundreds of thousands of clones, around 15% seen once. General observations from the study: A moderate, significant TCRB CDR3 shortening appeared in type 1 diabetes across four CD4+ subsets.

Their cognate antigens are unknown. Sequenced input: naive CD4+ T cells from blood. The receptor set was obtained from a young man with type 1 diabetes.

The chain combines TRBV11-2 with TRBJ2-5, with 8 positions matching TRBD2. Trimming removed 10 bases from V and 4 bases from J; junction bases left unmatched: 8. This CDR3 is 13 amino acids long. Per germline, CDR1 SGHAT and CDR2 FQNNGV. The CDR3 is CATERRGAETQYF. CDR3 nucleotide sequence: TGTGCCACCGAAAGGCGGGGGGCAGAGACCCAGTACTTC.

The chain links TRBV18 to TRBJ2-6, with D possibly called TRBD1 or TRBD2 (5 bases each). V lost 3 bases, J lost 0 bases, and 6 bases lay in between. This CDR3 region has 15 residues. Germline V gene sequence: CDR1 KGHSH, CDR2 LQKENI. The CDR3 loop reads CASSPGTSGANVLTF. The DNA of the CDR3 is TGTGCCAGCTCACCTGGGACCTCTGGGGCCAACGTCCTGACTTTC.

The chain combines TRBV9 with TRBJ2-7; D is possibly TRBD1 (7 bases). The CDR3 loop spans 15 amino acids. Looked up from germline, CDR1 is SGDLS and CDR2 is YYNGEE. V lost 4 bases and J lost 2, with 16 bases in between. The CDR3 DNA is TGTGCCAGCAGCCAAGGAGGGACAGCTCCCTACGAGCAGTACTTC. Protein: CASSQGGTAPYEQYF. The whole variable domain, filled in from reference TRBV9 and TRBJ2-7, reads DSGVTQTPKHLITATGQRVTLRCSPRSGDLSVYWYQQSLDQGLQFLIQYYNGEERAKGNILERFSAQQFPDLHSELNLSSLELGDSALYFCASSQGGTAPYEQYFGPGTRLTVT.